Below, 32 T cell receptor beta chains from the same sample are listed, as sequenced in a study of T cells after yellow fever vaccination. TCRdb fed the 5' RACE reads into MiXCR, producing one record per CDR3 protein. The table includes about 330,000 distinct CDR3 sequences, about 6.9% detected once. The input for sequencing was PBMCs, taken roughly 45 days after the first yellow fever vaccination. The receptors were gathered from a man between 18 and 35 years old who received the YFV17D yellow fever vaccine.

This clonotype turned up a few times. The V call is TRBV18, the J call TRBJ1-2; 9 positions match TRBD1. V gave up 0 bases and J gave up 8 bases; unmatched junction bases: 19. Per germline, CDR1 KGHSH and CDR2 LQKENI. This CDR3 comprises 19 residues. In DNA form, the CDR3 reads TGTGCCAGCTCACCACCGGCGTCCGGGACAGGGAAGGAGAGCGGCGGCTACACCTTC. This gives the protein CASSPPASGTGKESGGYTF.

The V and J genes are TRBV12-3 or TRBV12-4 and TRBJ2-5; 9 bases match TRBD1. The CDR3 sequence is 14 residues long. V was clipped by 8 bases and J by 7 bases; unmatched bases: 11. The CDR3 bases are TGTGCCAGCGGACTAAGACAGGGGGTTGGGACCCAGTACTTC. Its protein product is CASGLRQGVGTQYF.

The chain recombines TRBV28 with TRBJ1-6; 8 bases agree with TRBD1. The CDR3 has 15 amino acids. In germline, CDR1 is MDHEN, CDR2 SYDVKM. Trimming took 4 bases from V and 9 from J; bases not matched to a gene: 8. CDR3 in amino acids: CASSWVDRAGSPLHF. CDR3 in DNA: TGTGCCAGCAGTTGGGTGGACAGGGCGGGTTCACCCCTCCACTTT.

This clonotype was counted a few times. The chain employs TRBV18 and TRBJ1-6, with 8 nucleotides matching TRBD1. CDR1 is KGHSH and CDR2 is LQKENI in the germline V gene. The junction had 6 bases not matched to a gene; V was cut back by 1 base and J by 10 bases. This CDR3 spans 15 amino acids. DNA of the CDR3: TGTGCCAGCTCACCACGGGAACAGGGGGTCTCACCCCTCCACTTT. Protein product: CASSPREQGVSPLHF.

This clonotype was detected only a few times. The chain is built from TRBV7-9 and TRBJ2-5; D unresolved. CDR3 size: 14 residues. The V gene lost 1 base and the J gene lost 1 base, with 7 bases spanning the gap. CDR1 is SEHNR, CDR2 FQNEAQ, per germline (reference sequence). The CDR3 loop reads CASSLDTLQETQYF. CDR3 DNA sequence: TGTGCCAGCAGCTTAGATACCCTCCAAGAGACCCAGTACTTC.

The table lists this clonotype with a few counts. The rearrangement uses TRBV12-3 or TRBV12-4 and TRBJ1-4; D unresolved. This CDR3 comprises 15 residues. With 3 bases removed from V and 8 bases from J, the gap between germline ends came to 16 bases. The CDR3 loop is CASSFVLGSGEKLFF. CDR3 bases: TGTGCCAGCAGTTTCGTCTTAGGAAGTGGCGAAAAACTGTTTTTT.

Ten or more counts support this clonotype. This rearrangement joins TRBV7-2 to TRBJ1-2; D unresolved. This CDR3 is built from 13 residues. CDR1 and CDR2 (germline): SGHTA, FQGNSA. The germline V and J ends were trimmed by 7 bases and 7 bases, with 16 bases remaining between them. In DNA, the CDR3 is TGTGCCAGCACCCCGCCGGGAGAGCGTGGCTACACCTTC. Encoded protein: CASTPPGERGYTF.

In its sample, this clonotype was seen many times. The chain links TRBV4-3 to TRBJ1-2, with D perhaps matching TRBD1 (6 bases). Germline CDR1 and CDR2: LGHNA and YSLEER. V gave up 0 bases and J gave up 6 bases, with 14 bases separating them. The CDR3 runs 15 residues. CDR3 amino acids: CASSQDPGVYNGYTF. The CDR3 coding sequence is TGCGCCAGCAGCCAAGATCCAGGGGTCTACAATGGCTACACCTTC.

This clonotype turned up a few times. J is TRBJ2-1 and V is TRBV6-5; D is uncertain. V lost 0 bases to trimming and J lost 6 bases, with 6 bases between them. CDR3 length: 13 residues. Per germline, CDR1 MNHEY and CDR2 SVGAGI. The CDR3 nucleotides are TGTGCCAGCAGTTACTCTCCGACCAATGAGCAGTTCTTC. This gives the protein CASSYSPTNEQFF.

This chain links TRBV5-4 with TRBJ2-7; 8 bases agree with TRBD1. There are 14 residues in the CDR3. The V gene end was trimmed by 2 bases and the J gene end by 5 bases; junction bases not matched to a gene: 6. The germline V gene encodes CDR1 SGHNT and CDR2 YYREEE (reference sequence). The CDR3 nucleotides are TGTGCCAGCAGCTTCGGACAGGGAAACGACGAGCAGTACTTC. Protein sequence: CASSFGQGNDEQYF.

This clonotype was counted only a few times. The V and J genes are TRBV4-2 and TRBJ1-6; D is ambiguous. Trimming cost V 0 bases and J 3 bases, with 9 bases left between them. Germline CDR1 and CDR2: LGHNA and YNFKEQ. This CDR3 region has 16 residues. For the CDR3, the DNA is TGTGCCAGCAGCCAAGACCTACATAGCTATAATTCACCCCTCCACTTT. Protein product: CASSQDLHSYNSPLHF.

In its sample, this clonotype was seen a few times. This chain uses TRBV5-1 with TRBJ2-5; D is possibly TRBD1 or TRBD2 (5 bases each). The CDR3 is 11 residues long. V lost 9 bases and J 3 bases, leaving 9 bases between the germline ends. Germline CDR1 reads SGHRS; CDR2 reads YFSETQ. CDR3 loop: CATGDEETQYF. The CDR3 DNA is TGCGCCACTGGGGACGAAGAGACCCAGTACTTC.

This clonotype was seen ten or more times. V and J are TRBV15 and TRBJ1-2, with D uncertain. Trimming stripped 0 bases from V and 2 bases from J, with 10 bases between. CDR1 is LNHNV and CDR2 is YYDKDF in the germline V gene (reference sequence). CDR3 size: 15 residues. The CDR3, as DNA: TGTGCCACCAGCAGAGATACCGGCGGGAACTATGGCTACACCTTC. It translates to CATSRDTGGNYGYTF.

V is TRBV18 and J is TRBJ1-2, with a possible D match to TRBD1 (5 bases). This CDR3 comprises 15 residues. The V gene lost 4 bases and the J gene lost 4 bases, with 16 bases spanning the gap. CDR1 is KGHSH, CDR2 LQKENI, per germline. The CDR3 coding sequence is TGTGCCAGCTCACTTTTTCCCAAGGGGATCTATGGCTACACCTTC. It encodes CASSLFPKGIYGYTF.

This clonotype was detected many times. The rearrangement links TRBV5-1 to TRBJ2-3, with 10 positions matching TRBD2. The germline gives CDR1 SGHRS, CDR2 YFSETQ. With V trimmed by 4 bases and J by 2 bases, 4 bases remained unmatched. The CDR3 consists of 15 residues. The CDR3 sequence is CASSGTSAYTDTQYF. CDR3 coding DNA: TGCGCCAGCAGCGGGACTAGCGCGTACACAGATACGCAGTATTTT.

This clonotype was seen a few times. The V and J genes are TRBV2 and TRBJ1-5; D not certain. Germline assignment: CDR1 SNHLY and CDR2 FYNNEI. The CDR3 consists of 14 residues. Trimming took 3 bases from V and 2 from J, leaving 8 bases between them. CDR3 coding DNA: TGTGCCAGCAGTGATAAATACCGCAATCAGCCCCAGCATTTT. This encodes CASSDKYRNQPQHF.

This clonotype occurred a few times. This chain links TRBV3-1 with TRBJ2-2; D not resolved. The CDR3 loop spans 14 amino acids. From germline, CDR1 is LGHDT and CDR2 YNNKEL (reference sequence). The V gene lost 4 bases and the J gene lost 5 bases, with 11 bases spanning the gap. CDR3 sequence: CASSPLLQTGELFF. The CDR3 bases are TGTGCCAGCAGCCCGCTGTTACAGACCGGGGAGCTGTTTTTT.

This rearrangement joins TRBV4-2 to TRBJ2-5; 9 positions match TRBD2. This CDR3 is 19 amino acids long. The junction had 15 bases not matched to a gene; V was cut back by 2 bases and J by 2 bases. Per the germline V gene, CDR1 is LGHNA and CDR2 is YNFKEQ. The CDR3 sequence is CASSQTGLASFSQQETQYF. CDR3 coding DNA: TGTGCCAGCAGCCAAACAGGACTAGCGTCGTTTAGCCAACAAGAGACCCAGTACTTC.

This clonotype was detected a few times. V and J are TRBV2 and TRBJ2-4; TRBD1 matches at 10 bases. The V gene end was trimmed by 4 bases and the J gene end by 0 bases; junction bases not matched to a gene: 12. This CDR3 has 19 amino acids. Germline assignment: CDR1 SNHLY and CDR2 FYNNEI. The CDR3 region is CASSAGQGLLVLAKNIQYF. As DNA, the CDR3 is TGTGCCAGCAGTGCGGGACAGGGGCTACTCGTACTAGCCAAAAACATTCAGTACTTC.

This clonotype has at least ten counts. The chain joins TRBV18 to TRBJ2-4; D gene unclear. This CDR3 region has 14 residues. Germline V gene sequence: CDR1 KGHSH, CDR2 LQKENI. Trimming shortened V by 3 bases and J by 5 bases, and 11 bases separated the two germline ends. As DNA, the CDR3 is TGTGCCAGCTCACCGGGGTCAGGCGAAAACATTCAGTACTTC. Translating it yields CASSPGSGENIQYF.

The V and J genes are TRBV6-1 and TRBJ2-7, with D perhaps given as TRBD1 or TRBD2 (5 bases each). V dropped 10 bases and J dropped 5 bases, with 12 bases sitting between them. Germline assignment: CDR1 MNHNS and CDR2 SASEGT. The CDR3 length is 11 residues. Here the CDR3 DNA reads TGTGCCATCCGGGGCGGCCACGAGCAGTACGTC. Encoded protein: CAIRGGHEQYV.

This clonotype came up a few times. This chain joins TRBV10-3 and TRBJ2-5; no definite D call. The CDR3 totals 14 residues. From germline, CDR1 is ENHRY and CDR2 SYGVKD. The V gene lost 6 bases and the J gene lost 0 bases, with 11 bases spanning the gap. Here the CDR3 DNA reads TGTGCCATCAGCCTTGGGTCGAACCAAGAGACCCAGTACTTC. Translation: CAISLGSNQETQYF.

Only a few counts were recorded for this clonotype. The chain couples TRBV9 to TRBJ1-3, with 7 bases identical to TRBD1. The CDR3 consists of 16 residues. Germline V gene data show CDR1 as SGDLS and CDR2 as YYNGEE. V was clipped by 4 bases and J by 0 bases; unmatched bases: 7. CDR3 amino acids: CASSPQGGHSGNTIYF. CDR3 nucleotide sequence: TGTGCCAGCAGCCCCCAGGGGGGCCACTCTGGAAACACCATATATTTT.

This chain joins TRBV5-1 and TRBJ2-3; weak D call: TRBD1 (6 bases). Germline CDR1 reads SGHRS; CDR2 reads YFSETQ. Trimming shortened V by 0 bases and J by 1 base, and 9 bases separated the two germline ends. This CDR3 is 15 amino acids long. The CDR3 here is CASSLGPGGTDTQYF. CDR3 DNA: TGCGCCAGCAGCTTGGGCCCAGGGGGCACAGATACGCAGTATTTT.

This clonotype was seen ten or more times. CDR3 sequence reads: CASSLVAGGRTEAFF. Here the CDR3 DNA reads TGTGCCAGCAGCTTAGTCGCAGGGGGTCGCACTGAAGCTTTCTTT. The V gene is TRBV7-8, the J gene TRBJ1-1; 7 bases align to TRBD1. This CDR3 region has 15 residues. V lost 1 base and J lost 4; bases outside the gene matches: 6. Germline V gene sequence: CDR1 SGHVS, CDR2 FQNEAQ.

This chain links TRBV7-2 with TRBJ2-5, with 12 bases fitting TRBD2. Germline CDR1 and CDR2: SGHTA and FQGNSA. This CDR3 has 15 residues. V lost 5 bases and J lost 9; bases outside the gene matches: 10. DNA for the CDR3: TGTGCCAGCAGCCAAACCGGACTAGCGGGGAGATCCCAGTACTTC. Protein: CASSQTGLAGRSQYF.

This clonotype was detected ten times or more. V is TRBV12-3 or TRBV12-4 and J is TRBJ1-1; D is perhaps TRBD1 (5 bases). This CDR3 contains 15 residues. Trimming stripped 1 base from V and 1 base from J, with 10 bases between. CDR3 residues: CASSLGGGRNTEAFF. The CDR3 DNA follows: TGTGCCAGCAGTTTAGGGGGGGGTCGGAACACTGAAGCTTTCTTT.

This clonotype was picked up a small number of times. This sequence joins TRBV7-9 and TRBJ1-2; 9 nucleotides agree with TRBD1. From germline, CDR1 is SEHNR and CDR2 FQNEAQ (reference sequence). CDR3 length: 15 amino acids. V was pared by 5 bases and J by 6 bases, with 10 bases of the junction left unmatched. DNA of the CDR3: TGTGCCAGCAGCCTCCGGGACAGGGCAGTCGATGGCTACACCTTC. Protein sequence: CASSLRDRAVDGYTF. The full variable domain, with the rest looked up from reference TRBV7-9 and TRBJ1-2, is DTGVSQNPRHKITKRGQNVTFRCDPISEHNRLYWYRQTLGQGPEFLTYFQNEAQLEKSRLLSDRFSAERPKGSFSTLEIQRTEQGDSAMYLCASSLRDRAVDGYTFGSGTRLTVV.

J is TRBJ1-6 and V is TRBV7-2; D not resolved. Germline CDR1 is SGHTA and CDR2 is FQGNSA. CDR3 length: 15 amino acids. V dropped 1 base and J dropped 2 bases, with 6 bases sitting between them. The CDR3 reads CASSLVEAYNSPLHF. CDR3 DNA: TGTGCCAGCAGCTTAGTAGAGGCCTATAATTCACCCCTCCACTTT.

The chain carries TRBV6-1 and TRBJ1-1; D is perhaps TRBD1 (5 bases). Per the germline V gene, CDR1 is MNHNS and CDR2 is SASEGT. The CDR3 has 14 residues. Trimming pared 8 bases from V and 2 bases from J, leaving 15 bases between. CDR3 DNA sequence: TGTGCCAGCGGAGCCCCACGGGGCAACACTGAAGCTTTCTTT. This translates into CASGAPRGNTEAFF.

This clonotype was observed a handful of times. V is TRBV4-1 and J is TRBJ2-1, with TRBD1 identical over 7 bases. The germline CDR1 and CDR2 sequences are MGHRA and YSYEKL. The ends lost 0 bases at V and 6 bases at J; junction bases unmatched: 8. The length of the CDR3 is 16 residues. CDR3 protein: CASSQERQGVFNEQFF. In DNA, the CDR3 is TGCGCCAGCAGCCAAGAACGTCAGGGGGTTTTCAATGAGCAGTTCTTC.

This sequence joins TRBV6-5 and TRBJ1-3; D unclear. The CDR3 has 16 residues. Germline V lookup: CDR1 MNHEY, CDR2 SVGAGI. Deletions cut 0 bases from V and 3 bases from J, with 12 bases between. CDR3 in amino acids: CASSYSPILGGNTIYF. CDR3 nucleotide sequence: TGTGCCAGCAGTTACTCCCCCATTCTTGGTGGAAACACCATATATTTT.